This is a list of T cell receptor beta chains from one sample in a study of T cells in tumors after PD-1 blockade. Method: immunoSEQ multiplex PCR; TCRdb's copy keeps in-frame clones and lacks some. The sample consists of roughly 49,000 clones, over 70% of them appearing once. The source was PBMCs, collected before anti-PD-1 treatment. The origin of the receptors is a human donor with basal cell carcinoma. CDR3s include the opening cysteine and the closing phenylalanine or tryptophan. D genes are given only for firm matches. Where a row states a size, it is once, few, many or the class of an expanded clone; other rows omit it.

V gene	J gene	D gene	clone size	CDR3 protein	CDR3 DNA
TRBV2	TRBJ1-4	-	-	CASTEDSFGNEKLFF	TGTGCCAGCACTGAAGACAGTTTCGGAAATGAAAAACTGTTTTTT
TRBV6-5	TRBJ2-3	-	-	CASTERLDTQYF	TGTGCCAGCACCGAGAGGTTAGATACGCAGTATTTT
TRBV28	TRBJ2-7	-	-	CASSPYGTVSYEQYF	TGTGCCAGCAGCCCATATGGGACGGTTTCCTACGAGCAGTACTTC
TRBV6-5	TRBJ2-7	TRBD1	-	CASRSSGGLYEQYF	TGTGCCAGCAGATCCTCAGGGGGTCTCTACGAGCAGTACTTC
TRBV6-5	TRBJ2-5	-	-	CASSYGGPPQETQYF	TGTGCCAGCAGTTACGGGGGGCCCCCTCAAGAGACCCAGTACTTC
TRBV3-1/TRBV3-2	TRBJ2-1	TRBD2	-	CASSQGDPLSGGFTYNEQFF	TGTGCCAGCAGCCAAGGAGATCCGCTTAGCGGGGGGTTCACCTACAATGAGCAGTTCTTC
TRBV6-5	TRBJ2-3	TRBD2	-	CASRQTSGSTDTQYF	TGTGCCAGCAGACAGACTAGCGGTAGCACAGATACGCAGTATTTT
TRBV1	TRBJ1-5	-	-	CTSSQGLQTDRVGQPQHF	TGCACCAGCAGCCAGGGCCTCCAAACTGACAGGGTCGGTCAGCCCCAGCATTTT
TRBV19	TRBJ1-6	TRBD1	-	CASSILTRDRYNSPLHF	TGTGCCAGTAGTATACTGACCCGGGACAGGTATAATTCACCCCTCCACTTT
TRBV2	TRBJ1-2	TRBD1	-	CASKQGALGYTF	TGTGCCAGCAAACAGGGGGCGCTTGGCTACACCTTC
TRBV7-9	TRBJ1-2	-	-	CASSLEQTLNYGYTF	TGTGCCAGCAGCTTAGAGCAGACACTGAACTATGGCTACACCTTC
TRBV5-1	TRBJ2-5	TRBD2	-	CASSLVASGARETQYF	TGCGCCAGCAGCTTGGTAGCTAGCGGGGCCCGGGAGACCCAGTACTTC
TRBV19	TRBJ2-2	TRBD1	-	CASNPQGAGELFF	TGTGCCAGTAACCCCCAGGGGGCCGGGGAGCTGTTTTTT
TRBV28	TRBJ1-5	-	-	CASSPNNNQPQHF	TGTGCCAGCAGCCCTAACAACAATCAGCCCCAGCATTTT
TRBV30	TRBJ2-7	-	-	CAWSVVGLSGEQYF	TGTGCCTGGAGTGTAGTAGGACTCTCTGGCGAGCAGTACTTC
TRBV9	TRBJ1-1	-	-	CASSVPGSDTEAFF	TGTGCCAGCAGCGTACCCGGCTCTGACACTGAAGCTTTCTTT
TRBV21-1	TRBJ1-3	-	-	CASSIKGPGNTIYF	TGTGCCAGCAGCATTAAGGGGCCTGGAAACACCATATATTTT
TRBV19	TRBJ2-7	TRBD2	few	CASSPVGGGPYEQYF	TGTGCCAGTAGTCCCGTTGGGGGGGGACCCTACGAGCAGTACTTC
TRBV5-1	TRBJ1-1	-	-	CASSLAEGKNTEAFF	TGCGCCAGCAGCTTGGCCGAGGGGAAGAACACTGAAGCTTTCTTT
TRBV2	TRBJ2-7	-	-	CASSDRAGSYEQYF	TGTGCCAGCAGTGACAGGGCCGGCTCCTACGAGCAGTACTTC
TRBV3-1/TRBV3-2	TRBJ2-2	-	few	CASSSPEKNTGELFF	TGTGCCAGCAGCTCTCCCGAGAAGAACACCGGGGAGCTGTTTTTT
TRBV7-2	TRBJ1-2	TRBD1	-	CASSPRGGGHGYTF	TGTGCCAGCAGCCCCCGTGGAGGGGGCCATGGCTACACCTTC
TRBV6-6	TRBJ1-1	-	-	CASRKDRWNTEAFF	TGTGCCAGCCGGAAAGACAGATGGAACACTGAAGCTTTCTTT
TRBV3-1/TRBV3-2	TRBJ2-7	-	-	CASSQRDRAYEQYF	TGTGCCAGCAGCCAAAGGGACCGAGCCTACGAGCAGTACTTC
TRBV30	TRBJ2-7	-	-	CAWSEGHTVRTGASYEQYF	TGTGCCTGGAGTGAGGGACATACCGTTCGGACGGGTGCCTCCTACGAGCAGTACTTC
TRBV5-1	TRBJ2-3	-	-	CASSLGGASTDTQYF	TGCGCCAGCAGCTTGGGAGGGGCTAGCACAGATACGCAGTATTTT
TRBV5-1	TRBJ1-6	-	-	CASSLDPSYNSPLHF	TGCGCCAGCAGCTTGGACCCTTCCTATAATTCACCCCTCCACTTT